This T cell receptor beta chain emerged from a study of shared clonotypes between healthy human individuals. Study-wide points: Clonotype sharing across several donors was observed for 4% to 5.5% of naive CD4 clonotypes.

CDR3 size: 14 residues. Germline lookup yields CDR1 SGHDT and CDR2 YYEEEE. V was clipped by 5 bases and J by 2 bases; unmatched bases: 7. On this clone itself: Its antigen is currently unknown.

Clones were sequenced by immunoSEQ multiplex PCR, and TCRdb holds only the in-frame ones, with some missing. The repertoire holds 2 million to 2.5 million clones, with roughly 92% as singletons. The chain has TRBV5-6 and TRBJ2-7; 7 bases align to TRBD2. This clonotype was obtained from a man aged 18-30 years in good health. Some clones in this sample may be carry-over from other donors' samples. The specimen sequenced was naive CD4+ T cells from PBMCs. Subset given: CD45RA+ positively selected. CDR3 in amino acids: CASSLTAGAYEQYF. The CDR3 DNA sequence: TGTGCCAGCAGTCTAACGGCGGGGGCCTACGAGCAGTACTTC.